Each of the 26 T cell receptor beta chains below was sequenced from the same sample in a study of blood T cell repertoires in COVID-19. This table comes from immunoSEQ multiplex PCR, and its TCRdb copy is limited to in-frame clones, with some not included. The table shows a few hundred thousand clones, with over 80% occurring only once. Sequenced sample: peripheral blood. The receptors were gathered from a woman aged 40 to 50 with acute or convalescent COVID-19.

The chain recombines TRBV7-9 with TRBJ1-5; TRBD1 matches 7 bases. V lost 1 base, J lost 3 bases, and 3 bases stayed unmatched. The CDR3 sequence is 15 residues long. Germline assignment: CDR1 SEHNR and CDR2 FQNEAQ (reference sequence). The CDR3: CASSLDGTDNQPQHF. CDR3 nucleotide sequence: TGTGCCAGCAGCTTAGATGGGACAGACAATCAGCCCCAGCATTTT.

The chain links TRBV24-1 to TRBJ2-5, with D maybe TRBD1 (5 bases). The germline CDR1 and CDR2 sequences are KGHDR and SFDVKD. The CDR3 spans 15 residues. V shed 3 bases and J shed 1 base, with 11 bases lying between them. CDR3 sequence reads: CATSDPTVLQETQYF. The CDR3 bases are TGTGCCACCAGTGATCCGACAGTCCTCCAAGAGACCCAGTACTTC.

As DNA, the CDR3 is TGCGCCAGCAGCCGGGACAGCTACACCGGGGAGCTGTTTTTT. This encodes CASSRDSYTGELFF. The chain carries TRBV10-1 and TRBJ2-2, with 7 bases aligning to TRBD1. Germline V gene lookup returns CDR1 WNHNN and CDR2 SYGVQD (reference sequence). CDR3 length equals 14 residues. The ends lost 6 bases at V and 3 bases at J; junction bases unmatched: 4.

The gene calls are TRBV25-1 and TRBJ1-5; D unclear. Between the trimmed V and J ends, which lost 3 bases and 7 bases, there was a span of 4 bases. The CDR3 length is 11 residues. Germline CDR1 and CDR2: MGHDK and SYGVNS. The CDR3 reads CASSESQPQHF. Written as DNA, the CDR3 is TGTGCCAGCAGTGAGAGCCAGCCCCAGCATTTT.

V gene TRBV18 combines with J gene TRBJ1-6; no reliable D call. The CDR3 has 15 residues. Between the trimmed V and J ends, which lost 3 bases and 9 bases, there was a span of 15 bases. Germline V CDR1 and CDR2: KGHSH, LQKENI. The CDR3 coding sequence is TGTGCCAGCTCACCCGAGGCGGGTAAGACTTCACCCCTCCACTTT. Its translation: CASSPEAGKTSPLHF.

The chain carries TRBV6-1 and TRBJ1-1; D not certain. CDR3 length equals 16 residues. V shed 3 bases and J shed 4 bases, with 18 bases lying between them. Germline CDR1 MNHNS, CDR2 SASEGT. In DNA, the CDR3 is TGTGCCAGCAGTGAGGGTCGGCTGCCTCGGGGCACTGAAGCTTTCTTT. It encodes CASSEGRLPRGTEAFF.

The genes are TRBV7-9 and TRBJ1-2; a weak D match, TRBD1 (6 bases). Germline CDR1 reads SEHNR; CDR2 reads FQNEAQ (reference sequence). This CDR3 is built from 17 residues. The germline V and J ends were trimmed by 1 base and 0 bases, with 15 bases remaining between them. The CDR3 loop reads CASSLGVSDSSNYGYTF. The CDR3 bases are TGTGCCAGCAGCTTAGGAGTCTCGGACAGTTCTAACTATGGCTACACCTTC.

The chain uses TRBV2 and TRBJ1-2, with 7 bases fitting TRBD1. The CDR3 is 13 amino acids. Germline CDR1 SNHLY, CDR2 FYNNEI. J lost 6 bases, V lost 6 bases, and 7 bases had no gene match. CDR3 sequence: CASSVDRAHGYTF. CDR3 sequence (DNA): TGTGCCAGCAGCGTTGACAGGGCCCATGGCTACACCTTC.

CDR3 region: CASSSTGARVETQYF. The CDR3 region has the DNA TGTGCCAGCAGCTCTACAGGGGCGAGGGTTGAGACCCAGTACTTC. The chain uses TRBV5-6 and TRBJ2-5, with 7 bases matching TRBD1. The CDR3 runs 15 residues. Germline values: CDR1 SGHDT, CDR2 YYEEEE. The V segment lost 3 bases and the J segment 5 bases; nucleotides outside the gene matches: 10.

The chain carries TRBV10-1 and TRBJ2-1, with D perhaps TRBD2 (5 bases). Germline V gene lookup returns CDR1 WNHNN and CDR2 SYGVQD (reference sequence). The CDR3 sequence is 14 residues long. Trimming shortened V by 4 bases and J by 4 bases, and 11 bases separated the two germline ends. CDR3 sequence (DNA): TGCGCCAGCAGTGGAGGGTTGGTTTACAATGAGCAGTTCTTC. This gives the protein CASSGGLVYNEQFF.

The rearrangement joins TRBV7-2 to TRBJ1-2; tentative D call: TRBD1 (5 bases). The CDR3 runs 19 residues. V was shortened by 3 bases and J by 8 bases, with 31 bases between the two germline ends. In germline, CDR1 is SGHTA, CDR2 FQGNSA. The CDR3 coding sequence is TGTGCCAGCAGCTTGAGTGGACACCCCGAAACGGCTAAGCTAGGAGGCTACACCTTC. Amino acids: CASSLSGHPETAKLGGYTF. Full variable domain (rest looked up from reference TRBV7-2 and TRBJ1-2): GAGVSQSPSNKVTEKGKDVELRCDPISGHTALYWYRQSLGQGLEFLIYFQGNSAPDKSGLPSDRFSAERTGGSVSTLTIQRTQQEDSAVYLCASSLSGHPETAKLGGYTFGSGTRLTVV.

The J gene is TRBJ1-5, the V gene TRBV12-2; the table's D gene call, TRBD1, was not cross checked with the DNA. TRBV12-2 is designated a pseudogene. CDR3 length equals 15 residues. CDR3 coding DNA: TGTGCAAGTCGCTTAGACAGGGGAAGCAATCAGCCCCAGCATTTT. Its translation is CASRLDRGSNQPQHF.

The CDR3 sequence is CASSNIPGLAGDEQFF. CDR3 coding DNA: TGTGCCAGCAGCAACATACCGGGACTAGCGGGTGATGAGCAGTTCTTC. The chain joins TRBV21-1 to TRBJ2-1; the table assigns TRBD2, which was not confirmed against the DNA. TRBV21-1 constitutes a pseudogene. CDR3 size: 16 residues.

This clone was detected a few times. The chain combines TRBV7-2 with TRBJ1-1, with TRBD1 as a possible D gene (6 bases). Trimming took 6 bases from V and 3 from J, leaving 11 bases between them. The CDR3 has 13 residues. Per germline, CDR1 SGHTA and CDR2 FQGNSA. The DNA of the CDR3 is TGTGCCAGCAGGAGACCAGGGGACACTGAAGCTTTCTTT. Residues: CASRRPGDTEAFF.

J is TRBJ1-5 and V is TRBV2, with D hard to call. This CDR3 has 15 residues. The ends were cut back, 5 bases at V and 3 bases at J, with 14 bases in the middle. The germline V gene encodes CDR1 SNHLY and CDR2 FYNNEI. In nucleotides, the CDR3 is TGTGCCAGCAGTCCGGACGGGAGAAACAATCAGCCCCAGCATTTT. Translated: CASSPDGRNNQPQHF.

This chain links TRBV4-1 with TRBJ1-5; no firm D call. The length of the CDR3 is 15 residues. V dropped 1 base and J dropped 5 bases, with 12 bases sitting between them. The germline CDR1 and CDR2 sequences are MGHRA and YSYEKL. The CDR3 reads CASSQVSIGDQPQHF. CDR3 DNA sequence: TGCGCCAGCAGCCAAGTATCGATCGGGGATCAGCCCCAGCATTTT.

CDR3 amino acids: CSASGASSYNSPLHF. In DNA, the CDR3 is TGCAGTGCTAGTGGGGCCAGCTCCTATAATTCACCCCTCCACTTT. J is TRBJ1-6 and V is TRBV20-1; TRBD1 might be the D (5 bases). Germline lookup yields CDR1 DFQATT and CDR2 SNEGSKA (reference sequence). The CDR3 contains 15 residues. V lost 3 bases and J lost 0, with 9 bases in between.

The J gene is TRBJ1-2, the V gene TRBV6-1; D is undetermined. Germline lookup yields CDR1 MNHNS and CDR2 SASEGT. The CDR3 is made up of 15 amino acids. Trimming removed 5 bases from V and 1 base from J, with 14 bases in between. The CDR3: CASSFSGDFNYGYTF. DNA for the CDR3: TGTGCCAGCAGTTTTTCCGGGGATTTTAACTATGGCTACACCTTC.

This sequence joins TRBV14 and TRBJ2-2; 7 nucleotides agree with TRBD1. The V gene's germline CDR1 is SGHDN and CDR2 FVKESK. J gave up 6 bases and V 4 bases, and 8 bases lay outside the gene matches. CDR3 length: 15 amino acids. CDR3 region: CASSRIQGRAGELFF. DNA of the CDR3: TGTGCCAGCAGCCGTATACAGGGGCGGGCCGGGGAGCTGTTTTTT.

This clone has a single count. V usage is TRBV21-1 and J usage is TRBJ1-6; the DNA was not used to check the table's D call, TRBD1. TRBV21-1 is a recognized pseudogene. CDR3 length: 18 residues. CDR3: CASSKSGPQTGHDSPLHF. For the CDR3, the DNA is TGTGCCAGCAGCAAATCAGGCCCCCAAACGGGACATGATTCACCCCTCCACTTT.

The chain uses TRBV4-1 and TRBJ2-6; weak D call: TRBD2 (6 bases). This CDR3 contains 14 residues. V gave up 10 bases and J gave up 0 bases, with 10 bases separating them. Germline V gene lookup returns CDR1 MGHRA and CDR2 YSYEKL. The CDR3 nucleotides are TGCGCCACCGGGGGAGGCTCTGGGGCCAACGTCCTGACTTTC. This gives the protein CATGGGSGANVLTF.

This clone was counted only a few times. In nucleotides, the CDR3 is TGTGCCACCGCGCGGCAGGACAGGGGGCTCACAGATACGCAGTATTTT. It translates to CATARQDRGLTDTQYF. This sequence joins TRBV19 and TRBJ2-3, with 11 nucleotides matching TRBD1. J lost 2 bases, V lost 10 bases, and 11 bases had no gene match. Per germline, CDR1 LNHDA and CDR2 SQIVND (reference sequence). This CDR3 is 16 amino acids long.

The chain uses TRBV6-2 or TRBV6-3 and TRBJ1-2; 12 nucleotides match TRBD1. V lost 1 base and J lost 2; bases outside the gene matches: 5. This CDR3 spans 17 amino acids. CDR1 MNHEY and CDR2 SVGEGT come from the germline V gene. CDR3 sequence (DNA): TGTGCCAGCAGTTACTGGGGGACAGGGGGCCGAAACTATGGCTACACCTTC. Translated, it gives CASSYWGTGGRNYGYTF.

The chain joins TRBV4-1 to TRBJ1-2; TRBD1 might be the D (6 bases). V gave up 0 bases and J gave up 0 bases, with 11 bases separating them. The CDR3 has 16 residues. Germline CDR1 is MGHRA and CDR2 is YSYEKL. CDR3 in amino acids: CASSQESGQPNYGYTF. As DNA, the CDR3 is TGCGCCAGCAGCCAAGAGTCCGGACAGCCTAACTATGGCTACACCTTC.

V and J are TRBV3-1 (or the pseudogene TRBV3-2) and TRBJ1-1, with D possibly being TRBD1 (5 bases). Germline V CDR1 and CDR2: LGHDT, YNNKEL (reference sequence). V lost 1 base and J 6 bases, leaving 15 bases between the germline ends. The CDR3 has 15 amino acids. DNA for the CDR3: TGTGCCAGCAGCCAAGTTGGCGGAGGGGCCTCTGAAGCTTTCTTT. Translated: CASSQVGGGASEAFF.

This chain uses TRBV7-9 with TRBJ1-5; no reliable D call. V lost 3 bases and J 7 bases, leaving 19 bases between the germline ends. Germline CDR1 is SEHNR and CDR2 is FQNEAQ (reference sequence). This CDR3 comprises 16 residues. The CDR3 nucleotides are TGTGCCAGCAGCTTCGCCCTGGACGGGGAAGGCCAGCCCCAGCATTTT. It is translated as CASSFALDGEGQPQHF. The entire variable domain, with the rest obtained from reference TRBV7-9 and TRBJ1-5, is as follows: DTGVSQNPRHKITKRGQNVTFRCDPISEHNRLYWYRQTLGQGPEFLTYFQNEAQLEKSRLLSDRFSAERPKGSFSTLEIQRTEQGDSAMYLCASSFALDGEGQPQHFGDGTRLSIL.